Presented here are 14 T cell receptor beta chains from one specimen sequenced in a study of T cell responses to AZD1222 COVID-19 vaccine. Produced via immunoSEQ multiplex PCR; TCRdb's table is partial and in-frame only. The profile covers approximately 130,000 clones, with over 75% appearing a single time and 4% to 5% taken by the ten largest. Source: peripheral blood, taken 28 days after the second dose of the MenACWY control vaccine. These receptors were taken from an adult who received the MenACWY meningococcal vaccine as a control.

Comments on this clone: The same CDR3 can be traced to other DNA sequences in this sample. The CDR3 spells CASSPLAGGTDTQYF. The CDR3 DNA reads TGTGCCAGCAGCCCACTAGCGGGGGGCACAGATACGCAGTATTTT. The J gene is TRBJ2-3, the V gene TRBV5-4, with 11 bases aligning to TRBD2. This CDR3 region has 15 residues. Germline CDR1 is SGHNT and CDR2 is YYREEE (reference sequence). Unmatched junction bases numbered 2, after V lost 4 bases and J lost 1 base. Full variable domain (missing parts from reference TRBV5-4 and TRBJ2-3): ETGVTQSPTHLIKTRGQQVTLRCSSQSGHNTVSWYQQALGQGPQFIFQYYREEENGRGNFPPRFSGLQFPNYSSELNVNALELDDSALYLCASSPLAGGTDTQYFGPGTRLTVL.

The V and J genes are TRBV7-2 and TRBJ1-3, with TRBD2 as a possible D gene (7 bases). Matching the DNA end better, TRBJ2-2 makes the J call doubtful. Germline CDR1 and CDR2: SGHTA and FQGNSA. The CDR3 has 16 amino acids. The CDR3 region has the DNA TGTGCCAGCAGCTTAGGCGGGGGCTTGAACACCGGGGAGCTGTTTTTT. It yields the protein CASSLGGGLNTGELFF.

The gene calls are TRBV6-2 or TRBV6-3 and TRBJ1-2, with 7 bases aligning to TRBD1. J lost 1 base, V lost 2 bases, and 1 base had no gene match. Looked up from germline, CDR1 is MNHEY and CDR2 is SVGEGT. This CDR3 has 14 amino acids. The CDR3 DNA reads TGTGCCAGCAGTTACCGGACAGGTAACTATGGCTACACCTTC. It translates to CASSYRTGNYGYTF.

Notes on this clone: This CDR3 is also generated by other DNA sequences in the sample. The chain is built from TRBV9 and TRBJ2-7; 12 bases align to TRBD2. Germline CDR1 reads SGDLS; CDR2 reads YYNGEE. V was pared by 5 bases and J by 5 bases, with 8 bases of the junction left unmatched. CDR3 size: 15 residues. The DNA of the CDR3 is TGTGCCAGCAGTGGCGAACTAGCGGGAGGCCACGAGCAGTACTTC. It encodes CASSGELAGGHEQYF. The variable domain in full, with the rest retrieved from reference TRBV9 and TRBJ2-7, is DSGVTQTPKHLITATGQRVTLRCSPRSGDLSVYWYQQSLDQGLQFLIQYYNGEERAKGNILERFSAQQFPDLHSELNLSSLELGDSALYFCASSGELAGGHEQYFGPGTRLTVT.

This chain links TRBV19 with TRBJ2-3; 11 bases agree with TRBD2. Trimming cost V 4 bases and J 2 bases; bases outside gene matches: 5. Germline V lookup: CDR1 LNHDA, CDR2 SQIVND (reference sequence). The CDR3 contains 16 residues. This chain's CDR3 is CASSTGLAGLTDTQYF. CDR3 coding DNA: TGTGCCAGTAGTACCGGACTAGCGGGTCTCACAGATACGCAGTATTTT.

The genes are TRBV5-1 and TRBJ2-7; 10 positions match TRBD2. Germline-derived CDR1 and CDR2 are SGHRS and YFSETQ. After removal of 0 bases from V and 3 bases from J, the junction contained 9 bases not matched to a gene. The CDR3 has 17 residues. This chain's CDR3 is CASSLGTGGLADYEQYV. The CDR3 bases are TGCGCCAGCAGCTTGGGGACGGGAGGACTAGCGGACTACGAGCAGTACGTC.

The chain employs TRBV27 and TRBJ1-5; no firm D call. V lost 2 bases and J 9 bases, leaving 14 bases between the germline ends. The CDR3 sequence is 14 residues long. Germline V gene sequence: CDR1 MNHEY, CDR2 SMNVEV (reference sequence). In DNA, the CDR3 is TGTGCCAGCAGTTTAATTGCAGCCCTAGGGCCCCAGCATTTT. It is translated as CASSLIAALGPQHF.

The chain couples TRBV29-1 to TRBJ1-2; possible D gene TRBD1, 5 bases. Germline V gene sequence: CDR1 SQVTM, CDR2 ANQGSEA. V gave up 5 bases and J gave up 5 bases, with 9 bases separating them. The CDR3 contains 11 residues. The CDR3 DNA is TGCAGCGTTCCGGGACTTTATGGCTACACCTTC. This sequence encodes CSVPGLYGYTF.

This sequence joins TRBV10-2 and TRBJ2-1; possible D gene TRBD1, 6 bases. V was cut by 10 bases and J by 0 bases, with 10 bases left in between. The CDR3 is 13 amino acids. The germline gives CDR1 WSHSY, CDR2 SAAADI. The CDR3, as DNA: TGCGCCACCGGACAGAGCTCCTACAATGAGCAGTTCTTC. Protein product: CATGQSSYNEQFF.

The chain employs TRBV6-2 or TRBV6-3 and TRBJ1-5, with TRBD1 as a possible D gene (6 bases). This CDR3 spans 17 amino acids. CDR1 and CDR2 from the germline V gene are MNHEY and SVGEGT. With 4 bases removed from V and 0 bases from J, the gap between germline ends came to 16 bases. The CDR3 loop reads CASSFGGRGNSNQPQHF. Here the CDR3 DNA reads TGTGCCAGCAGTTTTGGGGGGCGAGGGAATAGCAATCAGCCCCAGCATTTT.

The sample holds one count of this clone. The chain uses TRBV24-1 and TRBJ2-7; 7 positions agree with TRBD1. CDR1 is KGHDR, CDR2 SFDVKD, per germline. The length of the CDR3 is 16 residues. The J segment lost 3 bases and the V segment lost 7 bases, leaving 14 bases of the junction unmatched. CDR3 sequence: CATSPNVGTAIYEQYF. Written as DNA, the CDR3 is TGTGCCACCAGCCCTAATGTGGGGACAGCGATCTACGAGCAGTACTTC.

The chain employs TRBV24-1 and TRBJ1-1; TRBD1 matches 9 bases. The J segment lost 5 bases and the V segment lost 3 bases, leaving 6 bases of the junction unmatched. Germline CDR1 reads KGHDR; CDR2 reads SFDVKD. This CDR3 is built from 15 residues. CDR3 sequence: CATSDGTGQGTEAFF. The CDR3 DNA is TGTGCCACCAGTGATGGGACAGGGCAGGGTACTGAAGCTTTCTTT.

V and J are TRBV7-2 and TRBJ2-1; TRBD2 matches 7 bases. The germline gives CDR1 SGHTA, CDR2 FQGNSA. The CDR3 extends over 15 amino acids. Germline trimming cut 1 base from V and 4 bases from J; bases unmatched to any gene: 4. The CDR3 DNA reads TGTGCCAGCAGCTTAGAGCGGGGAGGATACAATGAGCAGTTCTTC. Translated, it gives CASSLERGGYNEQFF.

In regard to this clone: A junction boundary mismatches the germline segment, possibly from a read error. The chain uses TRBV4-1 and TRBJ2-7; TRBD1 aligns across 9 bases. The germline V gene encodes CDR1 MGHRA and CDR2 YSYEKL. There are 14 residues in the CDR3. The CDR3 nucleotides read TGCGCCAGCAGCCAAGCCCTGCCGGACAGGGGATTGGACTTC. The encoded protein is CASSQALPDRGLDF.